These 7 T cell receptor beta chains were sequenced from one sample in a study of PD-1 blockade in classical Hodgkin lymphoma. Profiled with immunoSEQ multiplex PCR; TCRdb holds only in-frame clones, not every one. The sample shows around 46,000 clones, around 90% of them seen only once. Time point: cycle 4 day 1 (C4D1), after five to seven weeks of nivolumab. Every patient relapsed after autologous stem cell transplantation, and brentuximab vedotin exposure varied. Sequences were derived from peripheral blood mononuclear cells (PBMCs), sampled before the fourth cycle of nivolumab. These receptors were taken from a human donor with classical Hodgkin lymphoma.

This chain joins TRBV28 and TRBJ1-4; a possible D gene is TRBD1 (5 bases). The CDR3 consists of 15 residues. Trimming removed 7 bases at V and 7 bases at J, with 19 bases between. Germline V CDR1 and CDR2: MDHEN, SYDVKM. CDR3 protein: CASTSRGGVVEKLFF. DNA of the CDR3: TGTGCCAGCACCTCCCGGGGGGGAGTCGTTGAAAAACTGTTTTTT.

This sequence joins TRBV28 and TRBJ2-7, with a tentative D call TRBD2 (6 bases). The CDR3 length is 12 residues. Germline V gene sequence: CDR1 MDHEN, CDR2 SYDVKM. Trimming removed 4 bases from V and 6 bases from J, with 10 bases in between. The CDR3 DNA reads TGTGCCAGCAGTTACAGGCGGGGCGAGCAGTACTTC. Amino acid sequence: CASSYRRGEQYF.

The chain joins TRBV30 to TRBJ2-7; TRBD1 matches at 7 bases. Unmatched junction bases numbered 6, after V lost 4 bases and J lost 3 bases. Germline CDR1 and CDR2: GTSNPN and SVGIG (reference sequence). The CDR3 has 13 residues. CDR3 sequence (DNA): TGTGCCTGGACCAGGGACAGTGACTACGAGCAGTACTTC. Its protein product is CAWTRDSDYEQYF.

The rearrangement uses TRBV21-1 and TRBJ2-2; TRBD2, the table's D call, was not compared with the DNA. TRBV21-1 is a pseudogene. This CDR3 contains 17 residues. The CDR3 region is CASSIQPGLAGTGELFF. CDR3 DNA sequence: TGTGCCAGCAGCATCCAGCCGGGACTAGCGGGGACCGGGGAGCTGTTTTTT.

The CDR3 sequence is CASSYETGPPTEQYF. CDR3 sequence (DNA): TGTGCCAGCAGTTACGAGACAGGACCACCAACCGAGCAGTACTTC. The V and J genes are TRBV6-6 and TRBJ2-7, with D perhaps TRBD1 (6 bases). CDR3 size: 15 residues. Germline CDR1 reads MNHNY; CDR2 reads SVGAGI (reference sequence). The V end was cut by 2 bases, the J end by 6 bases, with 17 bases between.

This clone was counted once. The chain combines TRBV6-6 with TRBJ2-3, with 10 nucleotides matching TRBD2. CDR1 and CDR2 from the germline V gene are MNHNY and SVGAGI (reference sequence). The CDR3 totals 15 residues. Germline trimming cut 8 bases from V and 6 bases from J; bases unmatched to any gene: 11. The CDR3 nucleotides are TGTGCCAGCTTTATTGGGGCTAGCGGGAGTGATACGCAGTATTTT. Its protein product is CASFIGASGSDTQYF.

This chain connects TRBV30 to TRBJ1-5, with TRBD1 as a possible D gene (5 bases). In germline, CDR1 is GTSNPN, CDR2 SVGIG (reference sequence). Trimming shortened V by 3 bases and J by 4 bases, and 13 bases separated the two germline ends. This CDR3 contains 14 residues. CDR3 protein: CAWSIGEINQPQHF. The CDR3 DNA reads as TGTGCCTGGAGCATAGGGGAGATAAATCAGCCCCAGCATTTT.